The entry below describes one T cell receptor (beta chain). Only in-frame clones appear in the TCRdb table, and some are missing; sequencing was by immunoSEQ multiplex PCR. The table shows approximately 150,000 clones, with 70% to 90% occurring only once. V lost 3 bases to trimming and J lost 4 bases, with 7 bases between them. The V gene's germline CDR1 is MNHEY and CDR2 SVGEGT. This CDR3 comprises 12 residues. The entry originates in a study of blood T cell repertoires in COVID-19. Across the study: Collection of acute and convalescent COVID-19 samples took place in the United States, Italy and Spain. From T cells, B-cell-depleted T cells, or PBMCs came the material, which was cDNA or gDNA.

V gene TRBV6-2 or TRBV6-3 combines with J gene TRBJ2-7; D not resolved. Sequenced input: peripheral blood. The TCR sequence derives from a man aged 65-85 years with acute or convalescent COVID-19. Here the CDR3 DNA reads TGTGCCAGCAGTTATAATCTGTACGAGCAGTACTTC. Its protein is CASSYNLYEQYF.